This T cell receptor (beta chain) was captured by sequencing in a study of blood T cells in healthy people across ages. Looking at the study overall: Template switching captured about one barcoded beta molecule per two T cells. General study points: Relative to aged donors, long-lived donors carried more naive CD4+ cells and displayed higher diversity.

Collection of 8.5 to 10 milliliters of peripheral blood was performed for each donor. Per-sample yields of isolated PBMCs were at least 6.5 million. A J-beta primer mix and a sample-barcoded 5' primer were used in a second PCR of roughly 6 to 11 cycles. TCRdb used MiXCR to reprocess the 5' RACE reads, holding one entry per CDR3 protein. The table shows 890,000 or so distinct CDR3 sequences, with under 80% occurring only once. This CDR3 is 14 amino acids long. CDR1 and CDR2 from the germline V gene are DFQATT and SNEGSKA (reference sequence). The ends were cut back, 2 bases at V and 6 bases at J, with 13 bases in the middle. This clonotype was observed once. Its antigen is as yet unknown.

The rearrangement links TRBV20-1 to TRBJ1-4, with unresolved D. The source material was blood. The source is a man aged 30 to 39 in good health. CDR3 DNA sequence: TGCAGTGCTAGAAGGCAGATTCGGGATGAAAAACTGTTTTTT. This codes for CSARRQIRDEKLFF.